Presented here are 26 T cell receptor beta chains from one specimen sequenced in a study of early T cells in non-severe SARS-CoV-2 infection. TCRdb re-analysed the 5' RACE reads in MiXCR, keeping a single row per CDR3 protein. The table records fewer than 30,000 distinct CDR3 sequences, around 6% of them present only once. Source: whole blood, taken at baseline. All receptors come from an adult who was a healthcare worker with PCR-confirmed SARS-CoV-2 infection or an uninfected control (not recorded which).

This clonotype was counted many times. The chain links TRBV10-3 to TRBJ2-3; 10 bases map to TRBD2. The CDR3 has 13 residues. Per germline, CDR1 ENHRY and CDR2 SYGVKD. With 11 bases clipped from V and 2 bases from J, the junction kept 4 bases outside the gene matches. As DNA, the CDR3 is TGTGCCGTTCTAGCGGGGGACACAGATACGCAGTATTTT. Its translation is CAVLAGDTDTQYF.

Judged by abundance, this clonotype is medium-sized (0.01 to 0.1%). The chain is built from TRBV27 and TRBJ1-2; no clear D. Germline V gene lookup returns CDR1 MNHEY and CDR2 SMNVEV (reference sequence). This CDR3 has 14 amino acids. V lost 3 bases to trimming and J lost 4 bases, with 12 bases between them. CDR3 coding DNA: TGTGCCAGCAGTTTTGGCAGCAACTCCTATGGCTACACCTTC. This codes for CASSFGSNSYGYTF.

Many counts were recorded for this clonotype. V is TRBV7-9 and J is TRBJ1-2; D is undetermined. Trimming removed 5 bases from V and 0 bases from J, with 22 bases in between. Germline V lookup: CDR1 SEHNR, CDR2 FQNEAQ (reference sequence). The CDR3 consists of 18 residues. The CDR3 sequence: CASSPKFSIPSPNYGYTF. CDR3 coding DNA: TGTGCCAGCAGCCCCAAGTTCAGTATACCTTCCCCTAACTATGGCTACACCTTC.

This clonotype was found many times. The V call is TRBV6-5, the J call TRBJ2-7, with D possibly matching TRBD2 (5 bases). Between the trimmed V and J ends, which lost 7 bases and 3 bases, there was a span of 13 bases. Germline values: CDR1 MNHEY, CDR2 SVGAGI. The CDR3 loop spans 13 amino acids. DNA for the CDR3: TGTGCCAGCACCGACGTCGGGGACTACGAGCAGTACTTC. Translated, it gives CASTDVGDYEQYF.

This clonotype was seen many times. V gene TRBV11-2 combines with J gene TRBJ2-7; D gene uncertain. Germline CDR1 is SGHAT and CDR2 is FQNNGV. The CDR3 has 13 amino acids. V dropped 1 base and J dropped 6 bases, with 10 bases sitting between them. The CDR3 is CASSLGLVLEQYF. The CDR3 DNA reads TGTGCCAGCAGCTTAGGGCTAGTCCTCGAGCAGTACTTC.

Many counts were recorded for this clonotype. The V call is TRBV25-1, the J call TRBJ2-6, with no clear D. Germline-derived CDR1 and CDR2 are MGHDK and SYGVNS. The V and J ends lost 1 base and 4 bases respectively, with 11 bases between them. There are 16 residues in the CDR3. CDR3 in amino acids: CASSESGRLGANVLTF. CDR3 in DNA: TGTGCCAGCAGTGAATCTGGACGTTTAGGGGCCAACGTCCTGACTTTC.

The chain uses TRBV6-2 or TRBV6-3 and TRBJ2-7, with D hard to call. Trimming took 2 bases from V and 4 from J, leaving 9 bases between them. Germline V gives CDR1 MNHEY, CDR2 SVGEGT. This CDR3 comprises 13 residues. CDR3 protein: CASSYPWGYEQYF. In DNA, the CDR3 is TGTGCCAGCAGTTACCCGTGGGGTTACGAGCAGTACTTC.

This clonotype was observed many times. This chain connects TRBV29-1 to TRBJ1-1; D gene ambiguous. The germline CDR1 and CDR2 sequences are SQVTM and ANQGSEA. V was pared by 5 bases and J by 0 bases, with 10 bases between. There are 13 residues in the CDR3. As DNA, the CDR3 is TGCAGCGTTTTACAGTCATTGAACACTGAAGCTTTCTTT. This sequence encodes CSVLQSLNTEAFF.

This clonotype was recorded many times. The rearrangement joins TRBV12-3 or TRBV12-4 to TRBJ2-4; no definite D call. The V and J ends lost 2 bases and 0 bases respectively, with 14 bases between them. This CDR3 region has 17 residues. The CDR3 nucleotides are TGTGCCAGCAGTTTATCATACTCACTACTAGCCAAAAACATTCAGTACTTC. This encodes CASSLSYSLLAKNIQYF.

This clonotype was seen ten or more times. The CDR3 DNA reads as TGTGCCAGCAGCTCGAAGGCCCGCCCAGAAGAGACCCAGTACTTC. Its translation is CASSSKARPEETQYF. The chain joins TRBV13 to TRBJ2-5; unclear D gene. The V end was cut by 4 bases, the J end by 3 bases, with 15 bases between. Germline CDR1 reads PRHDT; CDR2 reads FYEKMQ (reference sequence). CDR3 length equals 15 residues.

Many counts were recorded for this clonotype. J is TRBJ2-3 and V is TRBV6-4; D perhaps matches TRBD2 (7 bases). V shed 6 bases and J shed 3 bases, with 16 bases lying between them. Germline V gene data show CDR1 as MRHNA and CDR2 as SNTAGT. CDR3 length: 15 amino acids. The CDR3, as DNA: TGTGCCAGCAGCCGGGGGGCCGGAGGAACAGATACGCAGTATTTT. Its protein is CASSRGAGGTDTQYF.

This clonotype was counted at least ten times. CDR3 residues: CASSRGQGTDTQYF. CDR3 nucleotide sequence: TGTGCCAGCTCACGGGGGCAAGGCACAGATACGCAGTATTTT. The chain has TRBV18 and TRBJ2-3, with a possible D match to TRBD1 (6 bases). The CDR3 has 14 residues. V lost 4 bases and J lost 1, with 9 bases in between. Germline CDR1 reads KGHSH; CDR2 reads LQKENI.

This clonotype has ten or more counts. This chain joins TRBV9 and TRBJ2-3; D remains ambiguous. With 3 bases removed from V and 3 bases from J, the gap between germline ends came to 11 bases. The CDR3 has 14 amino acids. Per germline, CDR1 SGDLS and CDR2 YYNGEE. Here the CDR3 DNA reads TGTGCCAGCAGCGCCATTACGGTTACAGATACGCAGTATTTT. Amino acid sequence: CASSAITVTDTQYF. Combining the CDR3 with reference TRBV9 and TRBJ2-3 gives the whole variable domain DSGVTQTPKHLITATGQRVTLRCSPRSGDLSVYWYQQSLDQGLQFLIQYYNGEERAKGNILERFSAQQFPDLHSELNLSSLELGDSALYFCASSAITVTDTQYFGPGTRLTVL.

This clonotype was counted many times. CDR3 coding DNA: TGTGCCAGCAGCCCCTCACTAAGGAGCACAGATACGCAGTATTTT. Its translation is CASSPSLRSTDTQYF. The rearrangement uses TRBV9 and TRBJ2-3; D unresolved. The CDR3 is 15 residues long. Trimming shortened V by 4 bases and J by 0 bases, and 12 bases separated the two germline ends. Germline CDR1 SGDLS, CDR2 YYNGEE.

This clonotype came up a few times. This sequence joins TRBV7-8 and TRBJ2-7; TRBD1 matches 10 bases. The ends lost 5 bases at V and 6 bases at J; junction bases unmatched: 4. The CDR3 extends over 13 amino acids. Germline V CDR1 and CDR2: SGHVS, FQNEAQ. This chain's CDR3 is CASSPRDRGEQYF. CDR3 bases: TGTGCCAGCAGCCCCCGGGACAGGGGCGAGCAGTACTTC.

This clonotype occurred a few times. The chain has TRBV20-1 and TRBJ2-5; 9 positions agree with TRBD2. The germline V gene has CDR1 DFQATT and CDR2 SNEGSKA (reference sequence). The junction had 10 bases not matched to a gene; V was cut back by 0 bases and J by 5 bases. CDR3 size: 16 residues. CDR3 DNA: TGCAGTGCTAGAGATCGGTCTAGCGGGATTGGGGAGACCCAGTACTTC. Its translation: CSARDRSSGIGETQYF.

The chain uses TRBV27 and TRBJ1-4; D unclear. Trimming shortened V by 8 bases and J by 8 bases, and 15 bases separated the two germline ends. The CDR3 runs 13 residues. In germline, CDR1 is MNHEY, CDR2 SMNVEV (reference sequence). The CDR3 region is CASGKRFNEKLFF. The DNA for the CDR3 is TGTGCCAGCGGAAAGAGGTTTAACGAAAAACTGTTTTTT.

In this sample, this clonotype turned up many times. CDR3 region: CASSPRTGANYGYTF. The CDR3, as DNA: TGTGCCAGCAGCCCACGGACTGGAGCTAACTATGGCTACACCTTC. The V call is TRBV3-1, the J call TRBJ1-2; no firm D call. The CDR3 totals 15 residues. Germline CDR1 and CDR2: LGHDT and YNNKEL (reference sequence). V gave up 4 bases and J gave up 0 bases, with 12 bases separating them.

This clonotype was seen at least ten times. The gene calls are TRBV2 and TRBJ2-1; D remains ambiguous. Germline V lookup: CDR1 SNHLY, CDR2 FYNNEI. This CDR3 contains 12 residues. Trimming took 4 bases from V and 5 from J, leaving 6 bases between them. The CDR3 sequence is CASSGVNNEQFF. The CDR3 DNA is TGTGCCAGCAGTGGAGTAAACAATGAGCAGTTCTTC.

This clonotype was counted ten times or more. V gene TRBV25-1 combines with J gene TRBJ1-4; no firm D call. Germline V gene data show CDR1 as MGHDK and CDR2 as SYGVNS. With 3 bases removed from V and 3 bases from J, the gap between germline ends came to 8 bases. This CDR3 region has 14 residues. DNA for the CDR3: TGTGCCAGCAGTGACCTGGGGTCTAATGAAAAACTGTTTTTT. Its protein is CASSDLGSNEKLFF.

For this clonotype: This could be a read error, since a much larger clone is one nucleotide away. The V and J genes are TRBV11-2 and TRBJ2-7, with a possible D match to TRBD2 (6 bases). Germline-derived CDR1 and CDR2 are SGHAT and FQNNGV. The CDR3 contains 15 residues. CDR3 nucleotide sequence: TGTGCCAGCAGCTTGTCTGCGGAGGGCTCCTACGAGCAGAACTTC. This codes for CASSLSAEGSYEQNF.

Turning to this clonotype: This may be a read error: a much more frequent sequence differs by one nucleotide. J is TRBJ1-3 and V is TRBV11-2; the D is unclear. This CDR3 has 14 residues. The germline gives CDR1 SGHAT, CDR2 FQNNGV. The CDR3 bases are TGTGCCAGCAGCCCGGAACGCTCTGGAAACTCCATATATTTT. Translated: CASSPERSGNSIYF. Filled out from reference TRBV11-2 and TRBJ1-3, the complete variable domain reads EAGVAQSPRYKIIEKRQSVAFWCNPISGHATLYWYQQILGQGPKLLIQFQNNGVVDDSQLPKDRFSAERLKGVDSTLKIQPAKLEDSAVYLCASSPERSGNSIYFGEGSWLTVV.

In its sample, this clonotype was seen a few times. This may stem from a read error, because a much larger clone lies one nucleotide away. The chain is built from TRBV20-1 and TRBJ1-6; possibly TRBD1 for D (5 bases). Germline CDR1 is DFQATT and CDR2 is SNEGSKA (reference sequence). V lost 5 bases to trimming and J lost 5 bases, with 10 bases between them. This CDR3 contains 13 residues. CDR3 coding DNA: TGCAGTGCTGCGGGACCGGATAATTCACCCCTCCACTTT. Translated, it gives CSAAGPDNSPLHF.

The chain recombines TRBV6-4 with TRBJ2-3; 8 bases agree with TRBD1. Germline V CDR1 and CDR2: MRHNA, SNTAGT. Trimming took 0 bases from V and 1 from J; bases not matched to a gene: 3. The CDR3 runs to 16 residues. CDR3 nucleotides: TGTGCCAGCAGTGACTCGTGGACAGGGCGCACAGATACGCAGTATTTT. This gives the protein CASSDSWTGRTDTQYF.

This clonotype was detected ten times or more. V usage is TRBV4-2 and J usage is TRBJ1-2, with D perhaps TRBD1 (6 bases). Trimming stripped 0 bases from V and 3 bases from J, with 14 bases between. Germline CDR1 is LGHNA and CDR2 is YNFKEQ. The CDR3 has 16 residues. CDR3: CASSQEPGQTYYGYTF. The CDR3 nucleotides read TGTGCCAGCAGCCAAGAGCCTGGACAGACCTACTATGGCTACACCTTC.

In its sample, this clonotype was seen many times. The V gene is TRBV11-2, the J gene TRBJ2-7; 11 bases line up with TRBD1. The length of the CDR3 is 14 residues. V shed 3 bases and J 6 bases; nucleotides not matched to a gene: 4. The germline CDR1 and CDR2 sequences are SGHAT and FQNNGV. CDR3 sequence: CASSLGTGGFEQYF. The CDR3 DNA sequence: TGTGCCAGCAGCTTGGGGACAGGGGGTTTCGAGCAGTACTTC.